The sequence of this TCR beta chain was determined in a study of regulatory T cells in long-lasting Graves disease. Building the TCR beta libraries relied on iRepertoire HTBI primers, and CDR3 regions underwent Arm-PCR. One entry per CDR3 protein results from TCRdb running MiXCR on the multiplex PCR reads. The repertoire holds some 460,000 distinct CDR3 sequences, with 15% to 20% as singletons. This CDR3 has 16 amino acids. CDR1 SGHDT and CDR2 YYEEEE come from the germline V gene. V was cut by 4 bases and J by 0 bases, with 15 bases left in between. This clonotype came up many times. The time point here: newly diagnosed GD, antithyroid drugs for less than 3 months. Following extraction of RNA from PBMCs, that RNA was used to make the TCR library. The same data also contributed to another study, on T cells in Graves' hyperthyroidism and ophthalmopathy.

The TCR originated in a man between 40 and 49 years old with Graves disease. The chain joins TRBV5-6 to TRBJ2-3; D perhaps matches TRBD2 (7 bases). The source material was peripheral blood mononuclear cells (PBMCs), sampled at new diagnosis, from a patient treated with antithyroid drugs. CDR3 nucleotide sequence: TGTGCCAGCAGCCGAGGGAGGGGGGGAAGCACAGATACGCAGTATTTT. The encoded protein is CASSRGRGGSTDTQYF.